This T cell receptor (beta chain) was sequenced in a study of Graves' ophthalmopathy and Graves' hyperthyroidism (dated by TCRdb to 2016 to 2019). About the investigation overall: Peripheral blood samples were taken at the time of initial diagnosis, before any treatment was given. TCR beta repertoire signatures were used to distinguish Graves' ophthalmopathy from Graves' hyperthyroidism and to predict progression to ophthalmopathy. In total, around 140 blood samples were TCR-sequenced: 40 to 45 ophthalmopathy, approximately 75 hyperthyroidism and some 17 hyperthyroidism-to-ophthalmopathy patients. To explore V-J signatures distinguishing ophthalmopathy from hyperthyroidism, a discovery set of around 97 patients (about 44 ophthalmopathy, some 57 stable hyperthyroidism) was enrolled. For independent validation, a separate cohort was made up of some 19 hyperthyroidism patients plus 17 patients who later progressed from hyperthyroidism to ophthalmopathy. In about six hyperthyroidism patients, the T-cell repertoires found in thyroid tissue were compared with those found in blood. After sampling, hyperthyroidism patients received methimazole starting at 30 mg daily, and ophthalmopathy patients received high-dose intravenous methylprednisolone. Broad study findings and their caveats: Sample size was not predetermined statistically, and investigators were not blinded to group allocation. Most of the expanded thyroid clonotypes with a frequency above 0.001 were also detected in blood, and it was suggested that the thyroid immune response may be reflected by blood repertoires. In validation, the model predicted ophthalmopathy progression with 55% to 71% sensitivity and approximately 78% specificity; roughly 12 predicted patients were CT-confirmed with GO in a median of about 6.2 months. In cross-validation, the 13-signature model distinguished ophthalmopathy from stable hyperthyroidism with approximately 88% sensitivity and about 81% specificity, and in the test set the corresponding values were approximately 80% and 75%.

Hyperthyroidism was considered stable if no progression to ophthalmopathy occurred within 18 months of follow-up. Patients with hyperthyroidism were aged 18 to 65 years, had been newly diagnosed, and had a disease duration of less than 2 months. Patients were excluded if they had other autoimmune diseases, uncontrolled infections, pregnancy or lactation. Diagnosis was based on clinical symptoms, serum thyroxine, TRAb, thyroid ultrasound and orbital computed tomography. Ficoll-Paque density gradient centrifugation was used to isolate PBMCs from 9.5 to 10 ml of fresh peripheral blood. Total RNA was extracted using Trizol reagent, and RNA quality was checked on an Agilent 2100 Bioanalyzer. About this clonotype itself: Its target antigen remains unknown. No much larger clone exists at a distance of one base, and base qualities are not known.

Its CDR3 holds 14 amino acids, cysteine through phenylalanine. Just CDR3 DNA is preserved here, 42 bases in frame from base 1. The germline V gene provides CDR1 SGHTA and CDR2 FQGNSA. Trimming removed 7 bases from V and 7 bases from J, leaving 19 bases between the germline ends. TCR beta CDR3 regions were amplified from RNA transcripts for repertoire sequencing. A first-round RT-PCR used HTBI primers with the Qiagen OneStep RT-PCR kit, followed by a second-round multiplex PCR, size selection and purification. Libraries were sequenced on an Illumina HiSeq2000 using paired-end 100 bp reads. For the original study's pipeline: Reads were processed with SOAPnuke, discarding reads with adapters, uncalled bases, mean Phred below 15, or no exact constant-primer or identifier match. COPE v1.2.5 was used to merge high-quality paired reads. Clonotypes were defined as unique nucleotide sequences and were aligned to IMGT TRB V, D and J references using MiTCR v1.1. Analysis was restricted to V-J combinations with a frequency above 0.0001, which covered 99% to 99.2% of repertoires. For each V-J combination, a TCR clonal expansion and chaos score was defined as F50 clonal expansion divided by the chaos observed in the TCRdist matrix. Welch's t-statistics and random forest were used to reduce the features to 10 to 15 V-J combinations, which were then used as input to a naive Bayes classifier. Thyroid-blood repertoire similarity was quantified with the Morisita-Horn index. TCRdb trimmed public reads at Q25 via fastp, called clones via MiXCR and kept in-frame beta chains. Under each unique CDR3 protein, matching rows form one entry showing the most common genes and DNA. It is TCRdb's table, rather than the study itself, that gives the V and J calls and clone size. A total of 400,000 or so distinct CDR3 sequences appear in this sample, about a sixth of them only once. Roughly 2.3% of the sample goes to the ten largest clones.

Sequenced: peripheral blood. The TCR sequence derives from an adult woman with stable Graves' hyperthyroidism. The chain links TRBV7-2 with TRBJ1-2, with the D gene uncertain. The sequence in DNA is TGTGCCAGCAACCCGGGCGCGAAGAGTATTGGCTACACCTTC. This encodes CASNPGAKSIGYTF.